This is a list of T cell receptor beta chains from one sample in a study of T cell changes during pregnancy in multiple sclerosis. This table comes from immunoSEQ multiplex PCR, and its TCRdb copy is limited to in-frame clones, with some not included. The data contain approximately 41,000 clones, roughly 92% of them singletons. Sequenced material: CD4+ T cells from peripheral blood mononuclear cells, taken in the first trimester of pregnancy. These receptors all stem from a female donor with multiple sclerosis, enrolled in a pregnancy study. CDR3s include the opening cysteine and the closing phenylalanine or tryptophan. Size tells how often a clone was seen (once, few, many) or the class of an expanded clone, and some rows leave it out.

V,size,CDR3
TRBV27,NA,CASKPSGHVYEQYF
TRBV5-1,NA,CASSSGTIQETQYF
TRBV7-3,NA,CASSLLGGSGTEAFF
TRBV19,NA,CASTTREAKNIQYF
TRBV4-1,NA,CASSQRAPLNYGYTF
TRBV19,NA,CASSIGTGTRYF
TRBV10-3,NA,CAISRDGSAGKNIQYF
TRBV9,NA,CASSVGSLAGSSEQYF
TRBV30,once,CAWSVPLGLPHF
TRBV7-2,NA,CASSHGGGTRRYNEQFF
TRBV28,NA,CATGTPGPTDTQYF
TRBV5-1,NA,CASRRTGGGKSYEQYF
TRBV4-2,once,CASSQVGERYYGYTF
TRBV28,NA,CASWGLGSSYEQYF
TRBV19,NA,CASSIRGWASGSSYNEQFF
TRBV2,NA,CASSEWSGYNEQFF
TRBV6-1,few,CASRIQGPLAFF
TRBV29-1,NA,CSVRLAADTQYF
TRBV15,NA,CATSRDNQGNYGYTF
TRBV30,NA,CAWSTGTGPNTEAFF
TRBV6-5,NA,CASSSGRASITQYF
TRBV7-8,NA,CASSLLGASGKETQYF
TRBV4-2,NA,CASSQASGLGGDEQFF
TRBV5-1,once,CASSARDRGRSTDTQYF
TRBV2,NA,CASLQLGGGLGETQYF
TRBV5-4,NA,CASSLGEGSSYEQYF
TRBV20-1,NA,CSARSGNEQYF
TRBV10-3,NA,CAISESTRGGYGYTF
TRBV19,NA,CASSITPQVRPTEAFF
TRBV11-2,NA,CASSRTGAEGNTIYF
TRBV29-1,NA,CSVVNETSTDTQYF
TRBV19,NA,CASSIEARSGSGELFF
TRBV5-4,NA,CASSPERVNTEAFF
TRBV7-9,NA,CASSFAGGRPYYTDTQYF
TRBV6-1,NA,CASEGQRYEQYF
TRBV19,NA,CASSIRPTGKSWYEQFF
TRBV7-2,NA,CASSLGGGPNTEAFF
TRBV7-2,NA,CASSLKVKGQDQSGNTIYF
TRBV19,NA,CASSIGREVLFF
TRBV29-1,NA,CSVEGARQKNNEQFF
TRBV7-3,NA,CASSAVPGGFLTQYF
TRBV28,NA,CASSLWPWSSKRPTDTQYF
TRBV2,NA,CASAQGAQGTDTQYF
TRBV5-1,NA,CASSLASGRKYEQYF
TRBV27,NA,CASSPGTGAGALTCTF
TRBV5-6,NA,CASSLLAEYTDTQYF
TRBV30,few,CALPGLAGEFGELFF
TRBV28,NA,CASKSRLVQETQYF
TRBV5-1,NA,CASSLGAATYNEQFF
TRBV6-6,once,CASMIRGAGGYEQYF
TRBV9,once,CASSVLPGGPNTGELFF
TRBV7-9,few,CASSLVANTEAFF
TRBV19,NA,CASSRGGTGARAKNIQYF
TRBV6-1,NA,CASSEPGGTHEQYF
TRBV6-6,NA,CASSPGLGSYNEQFF
TRBV7-9,NA,CASSPHRGQGEQYF
TRBV14,NA,CASSQGGPGNTIYF
TRBV7-2,NA,CAAGRWNTEAFF
TRBV4-2,NA,CASSHVQDYYNSPLHF
TRBV7-9,NA,CASSFPLPGGGELFF